A selection of T cell receptor beta chains follows, all from one sample in a study of T cells after yellow fever vaccination. From the 5' RACE reads, TCRdb called clonotypes with MiXCR, one entry per CDR3 protein. The repertoire includes 500,000 to 650,000 distinct CDR3 sequences, around 16% of them detected once, and 15% to 20% sits in the top ten. Here the sequenced sample was PBMCs, taken less than 6 days after the first yellow fever vaccination. All receptors come from a man aged 18 to 30 who received the YFV17D yellow fever vaccine. The CDR3 runs from the conserved cysteine through the conserved F or W. The D gene is left open where the match is weak. Clone size is given for some rows only: seen once, a few or many times, or a class if the clone is expanded.

d_call	v_call	j_call	clone_size	cdr3_nt	cdr3_aa
.	TRBV18	TRBJ2-5	many	TGTGCCAGCTCACTCCCCGGGACTCAAGAGACCCAGTACTTC	CASSLPGTQETQYF
.	TRBV7-9	TRBJ2-7	few	TGTGCCAGCAGCCCCGGACTCACAAGTCGGTACTTC	CASSPGLTSRYF
.	TRBV7-3	TRBJ2-6	many	TGTGCCAGCAGCCGATCGCGCTCTGGGGCCAACGTCCTGACTTTC	CASSRSRSGANVLTF
.	TRBV7-9	TRBJ2-2	few	TGTGCCAGCAGCCTATGGACGGACACCGGGGAGCTGTTTTTT	CASSLWTDTGELFF
TRBD2	TRBV3-1	TRBJ2-1	few	TGTGCCAGCAGCCAACGCTTGGGACTAGCGGGGTCCGGTGAGCAGTTCTTC	CASSQRLGLAGSGEQFF
TRBD1	TRBV20-1	TRBJ1-5	.	TGCACTGCCGCCAAACCCGACAGGGGGCCCAATCAGCCCCAGCATTTT	CTAAKPDRGPNQPQHF
.	TRBV19	TRBJ2-3	.	TGTGCCAGTAGTATCAGCGGACGCACAGATACGCAGTATTTT	CASSISGRTDTQYF
.	TRBV4-3	TRBJ1-1	few	TGCGCCAGCAGCCATTCCGGGGGGAACACTGAAGCTTTCTTT	CASSHSGGNTEAFF
TRBD1	TRBV4-1	TRBJ2-5	.	TGCGCCAGCAGCCAAGGCTGGACAGGTCAAGGGGAGACCCAGTACTTC	CASSQGWTGQGETQYF
.	TRBV5-1	TRBJ2-1	.	TGCGCCAGCAGCTTGGGTAGGGGAAGGTACAATGAGCAGTTCTTC	CASSLGRGRYNEQFF
.	TRBV27	TRBJ2-3	.	TGTGCCAGCAGACCCGAGACAGGACGCACAGATACGCAGTATTTT	CASRPETGRTDTQYF
TRBD2	TRBV4-3	TRBJ2-3	.	TGCGCCAGCAGCCAAGCCCTCGGGAGCGGGGGGGGCGCAGATACGCAGTATTTT	CASSQALGSGGGADTQYF
TRBD2	TRBV28	TRBJ2-1	few	TGTGCCAGCAGCGAGGCGGGGGGGCCGGGCAATGAGCAGTTCTTC	CASSEAGGPGNEQFF
.	TRBV6-2/TRBV6-3	TRBJ2-5	.	TGTGCCAGCAGTTACCGTCCCGGATACAGGGAGGTTGTAGATGATGAGACCCAGTACTTC	CASSYRPGYREVVDDETQYF
.	TRBV6-1	TRBJ1-2	.	TGTGCCAGCGGTATGGAGAGAAACTATGGCTACACCTTC	CASGMERNYGYTF
.	TRBV5-6	TRBJ2-4	many	TGTGCCAGCAGCTTGAGGGGTCTAGCCAAAAACATTCAGTACTTC	CASSLRGLAKNIQYF
.	TRBV24-1	TRBJ2-3	.	TGTGCCACCAGTGGGGCTGGGGGGTTCAGCGCAGATACGCAGTATTTT	CATSGAGGFSADTQYF
TRBD1	TRBV7-9	TRBJ1-1	few	TGTGCCAGCAGCGGACAGGGGTGGACCACTGAAGCTTTCTTT	CASSGQGWTTEAFF
.	TRBV10-3	TRBJ1-1	few	TGTGCCATCAGTTTCACGGGGCCACACACTGAAGCTTTCTTT	CAISFTGPHTEAFF
.	TRBV4-1	TRBJ2-7	few	TGCGCCAGCAGCCACCGACCGGGAGTTTCCTACGAGCAGTACTTC	CASSHRPGVSYEQYF
.	TRBV7-6	TRBJ2-7	once	TGTGCCAGCAGCCCGGCCCACGACCTTATGGGGGAGTACTTC	CASSPAHDLMGEYF
TRBD2	TRBV4-1	TRBJ2-3	few	TGCGCCAGCAGCCAAGATCCCCCGCTAGCGGGACGGGTGGGCCCCACAGATACGCAGTATTTT	CASSQDPPLAGRVGPTDTQYF
.	TRBV2	TRBJ2-5	.	TGTGCCGGGGGGGAAGGGGGCTCGGAGACCCAGTACTTC	CAGGEGGSETQYF
TRBD1	TRBV19	TRBJ1-6	once	TGTGCCAGCAGCAAAGTCCCAGGGGGCGTTGGGCTGAAAAATTCACCCCTCCACTTT	CASSKVPGGVGLKNSPLHF
.	TRBV11-2	TRBJ1-4	few	TGTGCCAGCAGCTTAGATCGGTACCGACAGCTGTTTTTT	CASSLDRYRQLFF